This entry lists 7 T cell receptor beta chains sequenced from one sample in a study of beta chain features in type 1 diabetes. Expressed TCRB transcripts were sequenced, since all the RNA that had been isolated was reverse transcribed. Measured with immunoSEQ multiplex PCR; TCRdb has only the in-frame clones, and not every one. The table shows 330,000 or so clones, with 12% to 15% occurring only once. Sequenced material: central memory CD4+ T cells from blood. The receptors here all came from a man between 25 and 39 years old in good health.

This clone was picked up a small number of times. The V gene is TRBV21-1, the J gene TRBJ2-7; the table's D call TRBD1 went unverified against the DNA. TRBV21-1 is marked as a pseudogene. The CDR3 covers 16 residues. The CDR3 DNA is TGTGCCAGCAGCCCGGGACAGGGGGCGAAATTCCACGAGCAGTACTTC. It encodes CASSPGQGAKFHEQYF.

The chain carries TRBV5-4 and TRBJ2-6; 7 bases line up with TRBD1. Germline V gene data show CDR1 as SGHNT and CDR2 as YYREEE (reference sequence). The CDR3 sequence is 18 residues long. The ends lost 4 bases at V and 3 bases at J; junction bases unmatched: 13. In DNA, the CDR3 is TGTGCCAGCAGCCAAGAAGCGGCAGGGGGAGTTGGGGCCAACGTCCTGACTTTC. Residues: CASSQEAAGGVGANVLTF. The entire variable domain, with the rest obtained from reference TRBV5-4 and TRBJ2-6, is as follows: ETGVTQSPTHLIKTRGQQVTLRCSSQSGHNTVSWYQQALGQGPQFIFQYYREEENGRGNFPPRFSGLQFPNYSSELNVNALELDDSALYLCASSQEAAGGVGANVLTFGAGSRLTVL.

In this sample, this clone turned up a few times. The rearrangement joins TRBV4-3 to TRBJ1-6; possible D gene TRBD1, 6 bases. CDR1 LGHNA and CDR2 YSLEER come from the germline V gene. The CDR3 sequence is 14 residues long. The V end was cut by 1 base, the J end by 6 bases, with 7 bases between. The CDR3 protein is CASSQVRGNSPLHF. CDR3 nucleotide sequence: TGCGCCAGCAGCCAAGTCAGGGGTAATTCACCCCTCCACTTT.

V usage is TRBV11-2 and J usage is TRBJ2-6; D possibly corresponds to TRBD1 (6 bases). Trimming left V 5 bases short and J 1 base short, with 9 bases between. The CDR3 is made up of 15 amino acids. Looked up from germline, CDR1 is SGHAT and CDR2 is FQNNGV. The CDR3, as DNA: TGTGCCAGCAGCCCAGGGACATCTGGGGCCAACGTCCTGACTTTC. Residues: CASSPGTSGANVLTF.

The V call is TRBV7-6, the J call TRBJ2-1, with a tentative D call TRBD2 (6 bases). The germline gives CDR1 SGHVS, CDR2 FNYEAQ. V gave up 5 bases and J gave up 0 bases, with 11 bases separating them. CDR3 size: 15 residues. The CDR3 region is CASSPIGSSYNEQFF. CDR3 sequence (DNA): TGTGCCAGCAGCCCAATCGGGAGCTCCTACAATGAGCAGTTCTTC.

In this sample, this clone turned up a few times. The chain has TRBV4-3 and TRBJ2-3, with D possibly being TRBD1 (6 bases). Germline assignment: CDR1 LGHNA and CDR2 YSLEER. This CDR3 region has 15 residues. Trimming stripped 5 bases from V and 0 bases from J, with 12 bases between. The CDR3 spells CASSEGVASTDTQYF. The CDR3 bases are TGCGCCAGCAGCGAGGGGGTTGCCAGCACAGATACGCAGTATTTT.

The chain carries TRBV10-3 and TRBJ1-2; TRBD1 aligns across 7 bases. The J segment lost 3 bases and the V segment lost 9 bases, leaving 1 base of the junction unmatched. The CDR3 is made up of 11 amino acids. Germline CDR1 ENHRY, CDR2 SYGVKD. The CDR3, as DNA: TGTGCCATACAGGGGTACTATGGCTACACCTTC. This sequence encodes CAIQGYYGYTF.